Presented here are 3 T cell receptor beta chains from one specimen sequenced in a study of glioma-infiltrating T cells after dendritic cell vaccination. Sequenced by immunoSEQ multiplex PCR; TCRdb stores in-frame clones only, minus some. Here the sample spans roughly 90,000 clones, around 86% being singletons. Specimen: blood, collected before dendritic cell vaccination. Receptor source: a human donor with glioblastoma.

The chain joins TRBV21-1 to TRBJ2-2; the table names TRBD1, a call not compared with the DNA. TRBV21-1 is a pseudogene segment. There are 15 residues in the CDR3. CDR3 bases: TGTGCCAGCAGCAAACCGGGACAGGCCACCGGGGAGCTGTTTTTT. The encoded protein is CASSKPGQATGELFF.

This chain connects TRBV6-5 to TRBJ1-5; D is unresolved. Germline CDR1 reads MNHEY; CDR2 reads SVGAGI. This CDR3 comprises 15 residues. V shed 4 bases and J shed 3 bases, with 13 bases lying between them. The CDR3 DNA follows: TGTGCCAGCAGTTCCGAACCAAACACCAATCAGCCCCAGCATTTT. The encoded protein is CASSSEPNTNQPQHF.

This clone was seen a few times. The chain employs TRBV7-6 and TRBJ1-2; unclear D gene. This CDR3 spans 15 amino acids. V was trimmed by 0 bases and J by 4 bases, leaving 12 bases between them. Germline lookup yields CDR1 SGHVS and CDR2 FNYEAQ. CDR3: CASSLAPGLAYGYTF. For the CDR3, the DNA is TGTGCCAGCAGCTTAGCGCCGGGTCTTGCCTATGGCTACACCTTC.